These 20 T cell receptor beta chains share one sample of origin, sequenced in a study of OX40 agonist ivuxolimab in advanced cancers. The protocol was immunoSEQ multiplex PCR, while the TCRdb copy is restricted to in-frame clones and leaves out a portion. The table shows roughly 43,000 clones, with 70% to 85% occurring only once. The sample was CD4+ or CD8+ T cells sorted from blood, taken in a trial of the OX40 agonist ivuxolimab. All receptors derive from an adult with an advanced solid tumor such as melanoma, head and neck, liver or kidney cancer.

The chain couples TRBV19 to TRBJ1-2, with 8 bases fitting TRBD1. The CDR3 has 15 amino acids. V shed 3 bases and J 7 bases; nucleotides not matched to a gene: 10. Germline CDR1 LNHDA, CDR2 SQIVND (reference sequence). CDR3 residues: CASSIYPDRVGGYTF. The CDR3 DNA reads TGTGCCAGTAGTATCTATCCGGACAGGGTGGGTGGCTACACCTTC.

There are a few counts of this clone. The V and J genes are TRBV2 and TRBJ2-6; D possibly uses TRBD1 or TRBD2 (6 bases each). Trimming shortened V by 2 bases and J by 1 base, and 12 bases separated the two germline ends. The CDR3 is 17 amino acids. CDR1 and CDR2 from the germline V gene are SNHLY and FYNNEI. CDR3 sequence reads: CASSETRGGSGANVLTF. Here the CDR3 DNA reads TGTGCCAGCAGTGAAACCAGGGGAGGTTCTGGGGCCAACGTCCTGACTTTC. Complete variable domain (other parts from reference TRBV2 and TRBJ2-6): EPEVTQTPSHQVTQMGQEVILRCVPISNHLYFYWYRQILGQKVEFLVSFYNNEISEKSEIFDDQFSVERPDGSNFTLKIRSTKLEDSAMYFCASSETRGGSGANVLTFGAGSRLTVL.

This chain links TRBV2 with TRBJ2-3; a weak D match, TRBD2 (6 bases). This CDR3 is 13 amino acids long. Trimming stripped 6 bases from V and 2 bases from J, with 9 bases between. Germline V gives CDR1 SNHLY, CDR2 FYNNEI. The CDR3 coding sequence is TGTGCCAGCAGCAGGGACTCCACAGATACGCAGTATTTT. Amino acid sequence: CASSRDSTDTQYF.

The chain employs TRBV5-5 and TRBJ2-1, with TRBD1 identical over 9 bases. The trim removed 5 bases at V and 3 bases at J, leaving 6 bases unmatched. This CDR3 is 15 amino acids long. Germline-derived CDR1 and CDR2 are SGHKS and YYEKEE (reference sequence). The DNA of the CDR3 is TGTGCCAGCAGGCGTGCGGACAGGGGCTACAATGAGCAGTTCTTC. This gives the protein CASRRADRGYNEQFF.

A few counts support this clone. In DNA, the CDR3 is TGTGCCACCAGCAGAGAAGCAGGCCCTGGTGGCTACACCTTC. Amino acids: CATSREAGPGGYTF. The V gene is TRBV15, the J gene TRBJ1-2; D unclear. Germline V CDR1 and CDR2: LNHNV, YYDKDF (reference sequence). This CDR3 has 14 amino acids. Trimming took 0 bases from V and 7 from J, leaving 12 bases between them.

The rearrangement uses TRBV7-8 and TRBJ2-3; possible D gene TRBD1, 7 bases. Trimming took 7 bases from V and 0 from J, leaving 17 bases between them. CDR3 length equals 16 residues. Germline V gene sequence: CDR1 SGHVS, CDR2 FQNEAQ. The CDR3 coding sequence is TGTGCCAGCAACCCTCAGGGGGGCCTAAGCACAGATACGCAGTATTTT. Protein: CASNPQGGLSTDTQYF.

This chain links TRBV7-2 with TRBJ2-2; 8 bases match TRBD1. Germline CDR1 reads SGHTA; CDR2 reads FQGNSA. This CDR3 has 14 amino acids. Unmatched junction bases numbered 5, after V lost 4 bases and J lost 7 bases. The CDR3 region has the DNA TGTGCCAGCAGCTCCAGAGACAGGGGCGGGGAGCTGTTTTTT. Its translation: CASSSRDRGGELFF.

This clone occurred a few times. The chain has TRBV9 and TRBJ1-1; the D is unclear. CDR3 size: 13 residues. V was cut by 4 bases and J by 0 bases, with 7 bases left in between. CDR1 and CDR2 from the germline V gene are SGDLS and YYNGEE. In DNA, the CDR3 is TGTGCCAGCAGCAGAATATTGAACACTGAAGCTTTCTTT. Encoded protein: CASSRILNTEAFF.

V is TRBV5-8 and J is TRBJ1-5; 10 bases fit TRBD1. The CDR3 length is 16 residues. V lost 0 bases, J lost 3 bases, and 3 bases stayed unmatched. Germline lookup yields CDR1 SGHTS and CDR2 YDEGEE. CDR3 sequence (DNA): TGTGCCAGCAGCTTGGAGACAGGGGGCTACAATCAGCCCCAGCATTTT. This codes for CASSLETGGYNQPQHF.

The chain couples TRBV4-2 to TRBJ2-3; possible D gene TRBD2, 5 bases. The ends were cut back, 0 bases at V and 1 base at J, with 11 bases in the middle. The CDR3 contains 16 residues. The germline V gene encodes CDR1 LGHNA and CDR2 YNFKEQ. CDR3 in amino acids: CASSQESSSRTDTQYF. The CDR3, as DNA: TGTGCCAGCAGCCAAGAATCTAGCTCCCGCACAGATACGCAGTATTTT.

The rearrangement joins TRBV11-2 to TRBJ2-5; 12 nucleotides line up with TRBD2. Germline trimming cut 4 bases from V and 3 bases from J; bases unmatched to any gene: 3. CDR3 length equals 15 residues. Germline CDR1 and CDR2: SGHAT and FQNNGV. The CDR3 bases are TGTGCCAGCAGCTCTAGCGGGGGGGGTAAAGAGACCCAGTACTTC. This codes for CASSSSGGGKETQYF.

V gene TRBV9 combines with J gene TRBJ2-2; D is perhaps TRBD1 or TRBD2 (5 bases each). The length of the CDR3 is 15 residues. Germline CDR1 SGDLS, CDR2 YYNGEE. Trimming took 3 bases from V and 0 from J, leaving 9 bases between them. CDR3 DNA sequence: TGTGCCAGCAGCGCCGGGACGGCGAACACCGGGGAGCTGTTTTTT. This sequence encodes CASSAGTANTGELFF.

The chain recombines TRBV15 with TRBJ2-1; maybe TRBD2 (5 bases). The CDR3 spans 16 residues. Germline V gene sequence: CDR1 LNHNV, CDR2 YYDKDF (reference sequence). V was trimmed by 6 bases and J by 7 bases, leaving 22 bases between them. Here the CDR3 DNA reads TGTGCCACCAGTCGATCAGGCGGGTCGTGGGGAAATGAGCAGTTCTTC. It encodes CATSRSGGSWGNEQFF.

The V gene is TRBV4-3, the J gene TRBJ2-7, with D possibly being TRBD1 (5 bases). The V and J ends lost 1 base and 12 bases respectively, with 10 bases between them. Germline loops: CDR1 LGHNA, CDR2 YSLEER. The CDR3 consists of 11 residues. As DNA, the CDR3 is TGCGCCAGCAGCCAAGGGGGCATCGGGTACTTC. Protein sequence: CASSQGGIGYF.

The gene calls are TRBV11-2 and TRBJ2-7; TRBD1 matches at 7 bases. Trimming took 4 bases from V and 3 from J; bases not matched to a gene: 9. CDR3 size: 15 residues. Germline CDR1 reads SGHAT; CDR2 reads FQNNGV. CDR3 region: CASSSNRGPFYEQYF. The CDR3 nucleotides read TGTGCCAGCAGCTCAAACAGGGGCCCCTTCTACGAGCAGTACTTC.

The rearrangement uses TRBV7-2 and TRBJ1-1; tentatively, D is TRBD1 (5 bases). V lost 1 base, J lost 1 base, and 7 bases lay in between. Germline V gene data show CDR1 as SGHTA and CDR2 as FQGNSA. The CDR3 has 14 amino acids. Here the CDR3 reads CASSLGGANTEAFF. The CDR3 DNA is TGTGCCAGCAGCTTAGGAGGGGCGAACACTGAAGCTTTCTTT.

This chain's CDR3 is CSVDGRLNTEAFF. In DNA form, the CDR3 reads TGCAGCGTGGACGGCCGTTTGAACACTGAAGCTTTCTTT. V is TRBV29-1 and J is TRBJ1-1; D ambiguous. The length of the CDR3 is 13 residues. V was clipped by 6 bases and J by 0 bases, with 11 bases between them. Per germline, CDR1 SQVTM and CDR2 ANQGSEA.

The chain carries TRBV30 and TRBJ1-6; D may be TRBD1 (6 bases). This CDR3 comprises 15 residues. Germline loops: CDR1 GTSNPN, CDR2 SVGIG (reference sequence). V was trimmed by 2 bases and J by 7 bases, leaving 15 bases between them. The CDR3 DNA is TGTGCCTGGAGTAGGGGGGACGGGGGGAATTCACCCCTCCACTTT. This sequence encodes CAWSRGDGGNSPLHF. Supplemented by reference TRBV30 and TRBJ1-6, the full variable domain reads SQTIHQWPATLVQPVGSPLSLECTVEGTSNPNLYWYRQAAGRGLQLLFYSVGIGQISSEVPQNLSASRPQDRQFILSSKKLLLSDSGFYLCAWSRGDGGNSPLHFGNGTRLTVT.

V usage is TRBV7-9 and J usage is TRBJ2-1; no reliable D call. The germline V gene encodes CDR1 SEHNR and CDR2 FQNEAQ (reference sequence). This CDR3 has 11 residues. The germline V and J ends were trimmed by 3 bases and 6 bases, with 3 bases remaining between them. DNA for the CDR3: TGTGCCAGCAGCTTTATCAATGAGCAGTTCTTC. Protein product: CASSFINEQFF.

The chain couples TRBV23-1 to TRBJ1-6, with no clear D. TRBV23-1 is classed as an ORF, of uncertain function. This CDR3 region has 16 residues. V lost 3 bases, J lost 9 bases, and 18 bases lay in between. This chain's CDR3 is CASSQALTCWGSPLHF. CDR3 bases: TGCGCCAGCAGTCAGGCCCTGACCTGCTGGGGTTCACCCCTCCACTTT.